The 16 T cell receptor beta chains in this list originate from one sample, sequenced in a study of PD-1 blockade in classical Hodgkin lymphoma. Assay used: immunoSEQ multiplex PCR; TCRdb lists only in-frame clones, some missing. The data contain 75,000 to 95,000 clones, about 83% of them singletons. Time point defined: cycle 4 day 1 (C4D1), after 5 to 7 weeks of nivolumab. In every patient, relapse followed autologous stem cell transplantation, while exposure to brentuximab vedotin differed. Sequenced here: peripheral blood mononuclear cells (PBMCs), sampled before the fourth cycle of nivolumab. The receptors shown here come from a human donor with classical Hodgkin lymphoma.

In this sample, this clone turned up once. The chain combines TRBV9 with TRBJ2-1, with 8 bases fitting TRBD1. V dropped 4 bases and J dropped 3; count of bases not matched to a gene: 12. CDR3 size: 17 residues. Per germline, CDR1 SGDLS and CDR2 YYNGEE. This chain's CDR3 is CASSFTQPGQGYNEQFF. The CDR3 DNA follows: TGTGCCAGCAGCTTTACACAACCCGGACAGGGCTACAATGAGCAGTTCTTC. The full variable domain, its missing parts supplied by reference TRBV9 and TRBJ2-1, is DSGVTQTPKHLITATGQRVTLRCSPRSGDLSVYWYQQSLDQGLQFLIQYYNGEERAKGNILERFSAQQFPDLHSELNLSSLELGDSALYFCASSFTQPGQGYNEQFFGPGTRLTVL.

This chain joins TRBV5-1 and TRBJ2-7; tentatively, D is TRBD1 or TRBD2 (5 bases each). The CDR3 length is 15 residues. V lost 4 bases and J 6 bases, leaving 20 bases between the germline ends. CDR1 SGHRS and CDR2 YFSETQ come from the germline V gene. The CDR3 DNA follows: TGCGCCAGCAGCCCGGACCGGGACCCCGCCCTCGAGCAGTACTTC. Translating gives CASSPDRDPALEQYF.

This clone was found a few times. The genes are TRBV10-2 and TRBJ2-7; 13 bases are shared with TRBD2. Trimming cost V 3 bases and J 5 bases; bases outside gene matches: 4. The CDR3 covers 15 residues. CDR1 is WSHSY, CDR2 SAAADI, per germline. CDR3 coding DNA: TGCGCCAGCAGTGACGGGACTAGCGGGAACCACGAGCAGTACTTC. It is translated as CASSDGTSGNHEQYF.

The chain links TRBV7-2 to TRBJ2-7; a weak D match, TRBD1 (6 bases). Deletions cut 2 bases from V and 5 bases from J, with 22 bases between. CDR1 is SGHTA, CDR2 FQGNSA, per germline. CDR3 size: 17 residues. The CDR3 sequence is CASSLMSPHRAGDEQYF. The CDR3 region has the DNA TGTGCCAGCAGCTTAATGTCCCCCCACAGGGCGGGCGACGAGCAGTACTTC. The whole variable domain, filled in from reference TRBV7-2 and TRBJ2-7, reads GAGVSQSPSNKVTEKGKDVELRCDPISGHTALYWYRQSLGQGLEFLIYFQGNSAPDKSGLPSDRFSAERTGGSVSTLTIQRTQQEDSAVYLCASSLMSPHRAGDEQYFGPGTRLTVT.

This chain links TRBV28 with TRBJ2-7; 10 bases line up with TRBD2. V dropped 6 bases and J dropped 3; count of bases not matched to a gene: 5. This CDR3 has 14 amino acids. CDR1 and CDR2 (germline): MDHEN, SYDVKM. CDR3 sequence: CASRHGTSVYEQYF. The CDR3 DNA follows: TGTGCCAGCAGACATGGGACTAGCGTCTACGAGCAGTACTTC. Variable domain in full (rest from reference TRBV28 and TRBJ2-7): DVKVTQSSRYLVKRTGEKVFLECVQDMDHENMFWYRQDPGLGLRLIYFSYDVKMKEKGDIPEGYSVSREKKERFSLILESASTNQTSMYLCASRHGTSVYEQYFGPGTRLTVT.

V is TRBV5-1 and J is TRBJ2-7; 11 bases align to TRBD2. This CDR3 contains 15 residues. V lost 4 bases and J lost 2; bases outside the gene matches: 5. Germline loops: CDR1 SGHRS, CDR2 YFSETQ. The CDR3 region has the DNA TGCGCCAGCAGCCTAGGGACTAGCGGCCCCTACGAGCAGTACTTC. Amino acids: CASSLGTSGPYEQYF.

The V and J genes are TRBV9 and TRBJ2-3; D uncertain. CDR3 length: 15 residues. The germline V gene has CDR1 SGDLS and CDR2 YYNGEE. V lost 6 bases, J lost 0 bases, and 14 bases lay in between. The CDR3 region has the DNA TGTGCCAGCAAATCTTCGGCGGATAGCACAGATACGCAGTATTTT. Amino acids: CASKSSADSTDTQYF.

This chain uses TRBV2 with TRBJ2-7; possibly TRBD2 for D (6 bases). Germline lookup yields CDR1 SNHLY and CDR2 FYNNEI. This CDR3 is built from 15 residues. Trimming left V 3 bases short and J 3 bases short, with 15 bases between. The CDR3 region has the DNA TGTGCCAGCAGTGAGGCGGGGCTAGCGAACTACGAGCAGTACTTC. It is translated as CASSEAGLANYEQYF.

This clone was counted a few times. The chain joins TRBV11-2 to TRBJ2-7, with a weak D call TRBD2 (6 bases). Germline CDR1 and CDR2: SGHAT and FQNNGV. The germline V and J ends were trimmed by 5 bases and 1 base, with 18 bases remaining between them. The length of the CDR3 is 16 residues. The CDR3 here is CASSPTRVAASYEQYF. Here the CDR3 DNA reads TGTGCCAGCAGCCCAACCCGGGTAGCGGCGTCCTACGAGCAGTACTTC.

The CDR3 coding sequence is TGTGCCAGTAAAGCGGACGGCTATGGCTACACCTTC. The encoded protein is CASKADGYGYTF. The chain carries TRBV19 and TRBJ1-2, with D unclear. The CDR3 covers 12 residues. Germline CDR1 and CDR2: LNHDA and SQIVND (reference sequence). Trimming removed 7 bases at V and 4 bases at J, with 10 bases between.

This clone was found a few times. The chain links TRBV7-2 to TRBJ1-3; D ambiguous. Germline lookup yields CDR1 SGHTA and CDR2 FQGNSA. V lost 1 base, J lost 0 bases, and 4 bases lay in between. This CDR3 comprises 14 residues. The CDR3 here is CASSLGNSGNTIYF. The CDR3 nucleotides read TGTGCCAGCAGCTTAGGGAACTCTGGAAACACCATATATTTT.

This sequence joins TRBV2 and TRBJ1-4, with TRBD1 identical over 7 bases. The CDR3 covers 15 residues. V lost 3 bases and J lost 5; bases outside the gene matches: 6. The germline V gene has CDR1 SNHLY and CDR2 FYNNEI. The CDR3 region has the DNA TGTGCCAGCAGTGATGGGGGACAGCGGAATGAAAAACTGTTTTTT. Residues: CASSDGGQRNEKLFF. Together with reference TRBV2 and TRBJ1-4, the CDR3 gives the full variable domain: EPEVTQTPSHQVTQMGQEVILRCVPISNHLYFYWYRQILGQKVEFLVSFYNNEISEKSEIFDDQFSVERPDGSNFTLKIRSTKLEDSAMYFCASSDGGQRNEKLFFGSGTQLSVL.

For this clone: The same CDR3 is also encoded by other DNA sequences in this sample. This chain joins TRBV5-4 and TRBJ2-2, with unresolved D. CDR3 size: 14 residues. With 0 bases removed from V and 3 bases from J, the gap between germline ends came to 6 bases. Germline CDR1 SGHNT, CDR2 YYREEE (reference sequence). CDR3 nucleotides: TGTGCCAGCAGCTTGGGGCAGGACACCGGGGAGCTGTTTTTT. Translation: CASSLGQDTGELFF. Together with reference TRBV5-4 and TRBJ2-2, the CDR3 gives the full variable domain: ETGVTQSPTHLIKTRGQQVTLRCSSQSGHNTVSWYQQALGQGPQFIFQYYREEENGRGNFPPRFSGLQFPNYSSELNVNALELDDSALYLCASSLGQDTGELFFGEGSRLTVL.

The genes are TRBV7-9 and TRBJ2-7; 7 bases match TRBD2. V was clipped by 0 bases and J by 6 bases; unmatched bases: 8. The CDR3 is made up of 15 amino acids. Germline V gene sequence: CDR1 SEHNR, CDR2 FQNEAQ (reference sequence). In DNA form, the CDR3 reads TGTGCCAGCAGCTTAGCGGGCGGGGGTCGAGGCGAGCAGTACTTC. Amino acid sequence: CASSLAGGGRGEQYF.

CDR3 amino acids: CASSVTGTSGRVAKNIQYF. The CDR3 DNA reads as TGTGCCAGCAGCGTAACCGGGACTAGCGGGAGGGTAGCCAAAAACATTCAGTACTTC. The rearrangement joins TRBV11-2 to TRBJ2-4, with 16 bases that match TRBD2. This CDR3 comprises 19 residues. V lost 5 bases and J lost 0; bases outside the gene matches: 7. CDR1 is SGHAT, CDR2 FQNNGV, per germline.

The chain carries TRBV9 and TRBJ2-2; 10 nucleotides align to TRBD2. Unmatched junction bases numbered 13, after V lost 5 bases and J lost 0 bases. CDR1 is SGDLS and CDR2 is YYNGEE in the germline V gene. The CDR3 extends over 19 amino acids. CDR3 protein: CASRQESGRAQANTGELFF. As DNA, the CDR3 is TGTGCCAGCAGGCAAGAAAGCGGGAGGGCCCAGGCGAACACCGGGGAGCTGTTTTTT.